This T cell receptor beta chain was recovered during a study of radiation and T cells in renal cell carcinoma. Study-level background: Nephrectomy followed 15 Gy stereotactic body radiation by 4 weeks. The study's findings and limits: Top tumor clonotypes rose in blood 2 weeks post-radiation, then contracted.

Concerning this clone: Its antigen is not known.

Trimming removed 4 bases at V and 2 bases at J, with 15 bases between. Per germline, CDR1 LNHDA and CDR2 SQIVND (reference sequence). CDR3 size: 15 residues. Time point of the sample: baseline pretreatment blood. Described treatment: 15 Gy SBRT to primary tumor, nephrectomy 4 weeks later. Serial blood draws occurred at baseline and 2 and 4 weeks post-SBRT. Using immunoSEQ multiplex PCR, the repertoire was profiled, and TCRdb retains in-frame clones only, with some absent. The table includes 120,000 to 150,000 clones, around four fifths detected once. The sequencing here drew on blood, taken from a patient whose treatment included radiotherapy and nephrectomy. This clonotype was obtained from a woman aged 45-65 years with renal cell carcinoma. The V call is TRBV19, the J call TRBJ2-7; either TRBD1 or TRBD2 may fit D (5 bases each). As DNA, the CDR3 is TGTGCCAGTAGTAGCCGGGACCCCTCAGCCTACGAGCAGTACTTC. It translates to CASSSRDPSAYEQYF. Drawing the rest from reference TRBV19 and TRBJ2-7, the complete variable domain is DGGITQSPKYLFRKEGQNVTLSCEQNLNHDAMYWYRQDPGQGLRLIYYSQIVNDFQKGDIAEGYSVSREKKESFPLTVTSAQKNPTAFYLCASSSRDPSAYEQYFGPGTRLTVT.